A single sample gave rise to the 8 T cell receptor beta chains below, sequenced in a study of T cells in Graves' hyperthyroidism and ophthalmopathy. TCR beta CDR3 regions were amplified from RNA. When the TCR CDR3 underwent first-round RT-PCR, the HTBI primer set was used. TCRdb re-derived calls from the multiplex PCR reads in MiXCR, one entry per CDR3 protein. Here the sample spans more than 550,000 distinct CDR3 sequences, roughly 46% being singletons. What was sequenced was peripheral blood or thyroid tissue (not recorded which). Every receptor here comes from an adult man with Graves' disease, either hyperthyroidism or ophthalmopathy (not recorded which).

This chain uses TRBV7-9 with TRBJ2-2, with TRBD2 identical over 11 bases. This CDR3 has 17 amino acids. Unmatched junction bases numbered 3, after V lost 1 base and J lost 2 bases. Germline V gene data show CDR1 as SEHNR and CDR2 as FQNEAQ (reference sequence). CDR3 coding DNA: TGTGCCAGCAGCTTAGGCGGGACTAGCGGAAACACCGGGGAGCTGTTTTTT. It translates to CASSLGGTSGNTGELFF.

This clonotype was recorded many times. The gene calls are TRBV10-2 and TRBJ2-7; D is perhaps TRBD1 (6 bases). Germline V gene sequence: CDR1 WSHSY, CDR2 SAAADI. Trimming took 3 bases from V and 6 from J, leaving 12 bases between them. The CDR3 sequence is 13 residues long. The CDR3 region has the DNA TGCGCCAGCAGTGAAACAGGGCTTGGCGAGCAGTACTTC. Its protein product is CASSETGLGEQYF.

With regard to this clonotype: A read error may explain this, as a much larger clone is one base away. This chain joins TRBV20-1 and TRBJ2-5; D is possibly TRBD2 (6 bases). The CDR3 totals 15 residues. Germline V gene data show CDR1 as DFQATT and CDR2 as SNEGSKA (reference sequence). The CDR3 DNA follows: TGCAGTGCTAGAGTCGGATCCCCCGGGGGAGAGGCCCAGTACTTC. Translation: CSARVGSPGGEAQYF.

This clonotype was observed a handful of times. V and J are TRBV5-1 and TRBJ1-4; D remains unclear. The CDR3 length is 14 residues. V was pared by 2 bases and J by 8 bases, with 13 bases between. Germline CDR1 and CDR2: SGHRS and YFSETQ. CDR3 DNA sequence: TGCGCCAGCAGCTTCTCAGGATTAGGAGAAAAACTGTTTTTT. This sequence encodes CASSFSGLGEKLFF.

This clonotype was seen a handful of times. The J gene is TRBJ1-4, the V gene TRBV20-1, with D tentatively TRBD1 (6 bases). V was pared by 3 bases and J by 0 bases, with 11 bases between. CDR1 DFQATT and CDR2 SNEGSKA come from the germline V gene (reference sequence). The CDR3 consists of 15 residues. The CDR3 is CSASMDSATNEKLFF. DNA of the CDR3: TGCAGTGCTAGTATGGACAGTGCAACTAATGAAAAACTGTTTTTT.

CDR3 sequence reads: CSVEDGTNTGELFF. CDR3 DNA: TGCAGCGTTGAAGATGGGACGAACACCGGGGAGCTGTTTTTT. The J gene is TRBJ2-2, the V gene TRBV29-1; D is undetermined. The length of the CDR3 is 14 residues. The V gene lost 0 bases and the J gene lost 0 bases, with 5 bases spanning the gap. Germline V lookup: CDR1 SQVTM, CDR2 ANQGSEA.

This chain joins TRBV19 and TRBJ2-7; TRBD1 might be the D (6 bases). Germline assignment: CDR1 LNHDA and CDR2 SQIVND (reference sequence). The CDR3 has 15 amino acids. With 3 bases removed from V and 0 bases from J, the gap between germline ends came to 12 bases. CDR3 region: CASSMSTGHSYEQYF. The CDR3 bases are TGTGCCAGTAGTATGAGCACAGGGCACTCCTACGAGCAGTACTTC.

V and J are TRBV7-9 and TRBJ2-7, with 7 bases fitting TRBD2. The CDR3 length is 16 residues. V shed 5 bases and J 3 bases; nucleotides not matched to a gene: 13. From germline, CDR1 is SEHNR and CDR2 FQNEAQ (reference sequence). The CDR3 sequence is CASSPKSGEKFYEQYF. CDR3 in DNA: TGTGCCAGCAGCCCGAAAAGCGGGGAGAAGTTCTACGAGCAGTACTTC.